Listed here are 14 T cell receptor beta chains from one sample, sequenced in a study of blood T cells in healthy people across ages. With a J-beta primer mix and a sample-barcoded 5' primer, a second PCR ran 7 to 11 cycles. TCRdb processed the 5' RACE reads anew with MiXCR; each CDR3 protein has one entry. The sample records more than 1,400,000 distinct CDR3 sequences, about 40% being singletons. Sequenced sample: blood. These receptors all come from a woman under 30 in good health.

The V call is TRBV20-1, the J call TRBJ2-1; no reliable D call. Matching the DNA end better, TRBJ2-7 makes the J call doubtful. The CDR3 extends over 12 amino acids. Germline V gene lookup returns CDR1 DFQATT and CDR2 SNEGSKA (reference sequence). The CDR3 sequence is CSASGIFGEQYF. CDR3 DNA: TGCAGTGCTAGTGGTATCTTCGGCGAGCAGTACTTC.

The CDR3 coding sequence is TGTGCCAGCAGTTTACTGGGAGCGGGGGCCTACAATGAGCAGTACTTC. The encoded protein is CASSLLGAGAYNEQYF. The gene calls are TRBV27 and TRBJ2-7; the match to TRBD2 covers 8 bases. Germline-derived CDR1 and CDR2 are MNHEY and SMNVEV (reference sequence). Trimming took 2 bases from V and 7 from J; bases not matched to a gene: 13. The CDR3 is 16 amino acids.

This clonotype has only a few counts. The chain has TRBV20-1 and TRBJ1-6; the match to TRBD1 covers 8 bases. With 6 bases clipped from V and 9 bases from J, the junction kept 7 bases outside the gene matches. Germline loops: CDR1 DFQATT, CDR2 SNEGSKA (reference sequence). The CDR3 has 13 amino acids. The CDR3 sequence: CSAPITGGSPLHF. For the CDR3, the DNA is TGCAGTGCCCCAATTACAGGGGGTTCACCCCTCCACTTT.

This clonotype was observed a handful of times. This sequence joins TRBV6-6 and TRBJ1-2; D remains ambiguous. This CDR3 spans 14 amino acids. Looked up from germline, CDR1 is MNHNY and CDR2 is SVGAGI (reference sequence). V lost 0 bases, J lost 1 base, and 6 bases lay in between. The CDR3 DNA is TGTGCCAGCAGTTACTCAGGTCTTAACTATGGCTACACCTTC. Its translation is CASSYSGLNYGYTF.

J is TRBJ2-5 and V is TRBV20-1; 7 bases fit TRBD1. CDR3 length: 14 residues. The germline gives CDR1 DFQATT, CDR2 SNEGSKA (reference sequence). V was clipped by 1 base and J by 11 bases; unmatched bases: 13. The CDR3: CSARGPRGPNEQYF. The CDR3, as DNA: TGCAGTGCTAGAGGGCCGAGGGGGCCCAATGAGCAGTACTTC.

The genes are TRBV7-2 and TRBJ2-7; tentative D call: TRBD1 (6 bases). Germline V gives CDR1 SGHTA, CDR2 FQGNSA. This CDR3 has 15 amino acids. V gave up 3 bases and J gave up 4 bases, with 16 bases separating them. CDR3 coding DNA: TGTGCCAGCAGCTTGCAGTTGCAGGGGTGGTACGAGCAGTACTTC. Translating gives CASSLQLQGWYEQYF. Supplemented by reference TRBV7-2 and TRBJ2-7, the full variable domain reads GAGVSQSPSNKVTEKGKDVELRCDPISGHTALYWYRQSLGQGLEFLIYFQGNSAPDKSGLPSDRFSAERTGGSVSTLTIQRTQQEDSAVYLCASSLQLQGWYEQYFGPGTRLTVT.

V and J are TRBV7-9 and TRBJ2-7; 11 nucleotides agree with TRBD1. CDR3 length: 16 amino acids. J was trimmed by 3 bases and V by 7 bases; bases with no gene match: 11. From germline, CDR1 is SEHNR and CDR2 FQNEAQ (reference sequence). For the CDR3, the DNA is TGTGCCAGCACTACGATCTCCGGGACAGGGGGCTACGAGCAGTACTTC. It is translated as CASTTISGTGGYEQYF.

This chain joins TRBV4-1 and TRBJ1-2, with a tentative D call TRBD1 (5 bases). This CDR3 spans 12 amino acids. Germline V CDR1 and CDR2: MGHRA, YSYEKL. Trimming took off 0 bases at V and 10 bases at J, with 9 bases between the two ends. CDR3 protein: CASSQDGHLYTF. In DNA form, the CDR3 reads TGCGCCAGCAGCCAAGATGGACATCTCTACACCTTC.

This chain joins TRBV10-3 and TRBJ2-7; TRBD2 matches 9 bases. Trimming took 3 bases from V and 4 from J; bases not matched to a gene: 4. Germline CDR1 reads ENHRY; CDR2 reads SYGVKD. The CDR3 consists of 14 residues. The DNA of the CDR3 is TGTGCCATCAGTGAACTAGCGGGTGGGTACGAGCAGTACTTC. Protein product: CAISELAGGYEQYF.

In the case of this clonotype: One end of the junction is discordant with germline, which a read error may explain. The chain has TRBV11-2 and TRBJ2-3, with D tentatively TRBD1 (6 bases). This CDR3 is 16 amino acids long. Germline V CDR1 and CDR2: SGHAT, FQNNGV. CDR3 coding DNA: TGTACCAGCAGCTTAGTAGGACAGTATGCCACAGATACGCAGTATTTT. Its translation is CTSSLVGQYATDTQYF.

Turning to this clonotype: A read error is possible here, since a much larger clone lies one base away. This chain links TRBV6-5 with TRBJ1-1; the match to TRBD1 covers 7 bases. With V trimmed by 5 bases and J by 3 bases, 3 bases remained unmatched. The CDR3 is 13 amino acids. The germline V gene has CDR1 MNHEY and CDR2 SVGAGI. CDR3 in DNA: TGTGCCAGCAGTCAGGGACAGTACACTGAAGCTTTCTTT. Translation: CASSQGQYTEAFF.

Notes on this clonotype: One end of the junction fails to match germline, which may point to a read error. This chain links TRBV6-2 or TRBV6-3 with TRBJ1-6; D unresolved. This CDR3 has 15 amino acids. Germline V gene data show CDR1 as MNHEY and CDR2 as SVGEGT. CDR3 nucleotides: TGTGCCAGCACCGCGGCAGCCGTCTATAATTCACCCCCCCACTTT. This translates into CASTAAAVYNSPPHF.

The chain has TRBV7-9 and TRBJ2-3; D not resolved. Trimming shortened V by 4 bases and J by 1 base, and 12 bases separated the two germline ends. The CDR3 has 15 amino acids. Germline CDR1 is SEHNR and CDR2 is FQNEAQ (reference sequence). CDR3 in amino acids: CASSSAGPGTDTQYF. The CDR3 nucleotides read TGTGCCAGCAGCTCCGCTGGGCCGGGCACAGATACGCAGTATTTT.

The rearrangement uses TRBV27 and TRBJ1-2, with 8 positions matching TRBD1. Germline V CDR1 and CDR2: MNHEY, SMNVEV (reference sequence). The junction had 10 bases not matched to a gene; V was cut back by 5 bases and J by 2 bases. The CDR3 runs to 16 residues. CDR3 coding DNA: TGTGCCAGCAGTCCCGACGGGGACAGGCCCAACTATGGCTACACCTTC. Its protein product is CASSPDGDRPNYGYTF.